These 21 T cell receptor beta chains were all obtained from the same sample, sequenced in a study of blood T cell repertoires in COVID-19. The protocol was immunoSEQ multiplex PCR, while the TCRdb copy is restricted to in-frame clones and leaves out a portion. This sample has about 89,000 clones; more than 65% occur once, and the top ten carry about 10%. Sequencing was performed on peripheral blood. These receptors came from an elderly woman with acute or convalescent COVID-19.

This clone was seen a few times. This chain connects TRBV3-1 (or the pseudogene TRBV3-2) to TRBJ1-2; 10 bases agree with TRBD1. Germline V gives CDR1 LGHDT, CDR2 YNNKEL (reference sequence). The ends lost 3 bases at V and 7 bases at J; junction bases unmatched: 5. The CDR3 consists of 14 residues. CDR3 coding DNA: TGTGCCAGCAGCCACCCCGGGACAGGGGCTGGCTACACCTTC. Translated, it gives CASSHPGTGAGYTF.

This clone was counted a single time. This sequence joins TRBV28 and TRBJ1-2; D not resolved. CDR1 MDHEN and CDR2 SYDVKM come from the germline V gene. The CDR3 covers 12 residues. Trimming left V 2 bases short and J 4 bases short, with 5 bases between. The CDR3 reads CASSLSGYGYTF. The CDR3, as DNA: TGTGCCAGCAGTTTAAGCGGCTATGGCTACACCTTC.

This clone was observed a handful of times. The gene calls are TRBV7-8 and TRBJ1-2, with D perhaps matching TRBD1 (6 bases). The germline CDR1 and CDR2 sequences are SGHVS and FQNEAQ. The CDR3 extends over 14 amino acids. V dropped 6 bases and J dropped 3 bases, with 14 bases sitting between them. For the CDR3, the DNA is TGTGCCAGCAGTCCTCGACAGGTGTACTATGGCTACACCTTC. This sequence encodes CASSPRQVYYGYTF.

CDR3 nucleotides: TGTGCCAGCACCCTAACCGTGGGAGGCAGCTCCTACAATGAGCAGTTCTTC. This gives the protein CASTLTVGGSSYNEQFF. The chain couples TRBV7-2 to TRBJ2-1; a possible D gene is TRBD2 (6 bases). This CDR3 has 17 amino acids. V lost 7 bases and J 0 bases, leaving 19 bases between the germline ends. The germline V gene encodes CDR1 SGHTA and CDR2 FQGNSA.

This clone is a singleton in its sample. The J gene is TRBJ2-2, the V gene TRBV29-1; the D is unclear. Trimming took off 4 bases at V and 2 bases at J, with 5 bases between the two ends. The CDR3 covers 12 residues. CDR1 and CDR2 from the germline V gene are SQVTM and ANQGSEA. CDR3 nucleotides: TGCAGCGTTGGTATAAACACCGGGGAGCTGTTTTTT. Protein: CSVGINTGELFF.

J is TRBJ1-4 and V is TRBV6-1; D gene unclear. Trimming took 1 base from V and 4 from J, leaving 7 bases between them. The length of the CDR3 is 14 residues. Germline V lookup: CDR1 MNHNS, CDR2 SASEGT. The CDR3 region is CASSEVAGNEKLFF. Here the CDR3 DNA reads TGTGCCAGCAGTGAAGTGGCGGGTAATGAAAAACTGTTTTTT.

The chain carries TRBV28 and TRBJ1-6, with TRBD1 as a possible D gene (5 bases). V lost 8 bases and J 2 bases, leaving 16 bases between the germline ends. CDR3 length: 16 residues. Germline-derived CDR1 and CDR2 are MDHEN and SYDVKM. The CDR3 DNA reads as TGTGCCAGCTTGGGCACGGAGGGGACCTATAATTCACCCCTCCACTTT. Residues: CASLGTEGTYNSPLHF.

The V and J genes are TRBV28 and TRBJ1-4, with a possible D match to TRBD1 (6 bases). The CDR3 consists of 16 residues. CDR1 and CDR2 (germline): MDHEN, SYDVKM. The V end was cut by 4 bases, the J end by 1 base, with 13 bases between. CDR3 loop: CASSSRGKGTNEKLFF. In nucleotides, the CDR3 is TGTGCCAGCAGTTCCAGGGGAAAGGGAACTAATGAAAAACTGTTTTTT.

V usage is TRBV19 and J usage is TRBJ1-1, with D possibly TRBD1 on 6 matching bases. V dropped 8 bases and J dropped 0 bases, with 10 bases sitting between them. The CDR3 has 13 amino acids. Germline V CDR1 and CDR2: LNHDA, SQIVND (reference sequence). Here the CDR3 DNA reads TGTGCCAGTGGCAGGGGTTTGAACACTGAAGCTTTCTTT. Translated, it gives CASGRGLNTEAFF. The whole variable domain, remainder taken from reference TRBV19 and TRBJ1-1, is DGGITQSPKYLFRKEGQNVTLSCEQNLNHDAMYWYRQDPGQGLRLIYYSQIVNDFQKGDIAEGYSVSREKKESFPLTVTSAQKNPTAFYLCASGRGLNTEAFFGQGTRLTVV.

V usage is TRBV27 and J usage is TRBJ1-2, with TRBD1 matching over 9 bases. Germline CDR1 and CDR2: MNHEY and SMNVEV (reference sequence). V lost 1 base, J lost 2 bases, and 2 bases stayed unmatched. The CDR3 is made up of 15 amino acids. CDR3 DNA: TGTGCCAGCAGTTTATATGGACAGGGGAACTATGGCTACACCTTC. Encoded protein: CASSLYGQGNYGYTF.

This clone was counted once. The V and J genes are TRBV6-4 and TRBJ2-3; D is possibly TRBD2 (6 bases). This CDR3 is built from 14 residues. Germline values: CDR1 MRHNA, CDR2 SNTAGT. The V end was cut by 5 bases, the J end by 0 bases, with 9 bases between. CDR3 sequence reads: CASSRGTSTDTQYF. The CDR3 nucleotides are TGTGCCAGCAGTAGAGGGACTAGCACAGATACGCAGTATTTT.

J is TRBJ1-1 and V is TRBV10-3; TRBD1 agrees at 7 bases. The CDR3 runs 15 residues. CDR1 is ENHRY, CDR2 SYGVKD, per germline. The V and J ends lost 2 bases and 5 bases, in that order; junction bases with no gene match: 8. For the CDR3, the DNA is TGTGCCATCAGTGAGGTGACAGGGAGACCGACTGAAGCTTTCTTT. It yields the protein CAISEVTGRPTEAFF.

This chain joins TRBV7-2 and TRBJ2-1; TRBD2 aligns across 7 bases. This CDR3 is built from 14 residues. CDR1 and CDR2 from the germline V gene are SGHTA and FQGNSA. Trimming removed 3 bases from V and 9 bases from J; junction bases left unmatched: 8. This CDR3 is CASSFTGTIPEQFF. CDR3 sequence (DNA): TGTGCCAGCAGCTTTACCGGGACTATTCCTGAGCAGTTCTTC.

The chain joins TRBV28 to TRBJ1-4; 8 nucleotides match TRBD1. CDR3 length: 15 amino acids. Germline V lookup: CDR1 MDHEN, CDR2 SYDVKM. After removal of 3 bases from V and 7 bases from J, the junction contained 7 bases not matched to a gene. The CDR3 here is CASSLAGGASEKLFF. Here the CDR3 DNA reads TGTGCCAGCAGTTTGGCAGGGGGCGCTTCTGAAAAACTGTTTTTT.

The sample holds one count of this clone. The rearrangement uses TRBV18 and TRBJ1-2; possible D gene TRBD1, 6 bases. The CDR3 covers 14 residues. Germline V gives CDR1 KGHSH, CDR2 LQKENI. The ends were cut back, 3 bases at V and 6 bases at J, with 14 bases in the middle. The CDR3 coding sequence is TGTGCCAGCTCACCCAATTCCGCAGGGGATGGCTACACCTTC. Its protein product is CASSPNSAGDGYTF.

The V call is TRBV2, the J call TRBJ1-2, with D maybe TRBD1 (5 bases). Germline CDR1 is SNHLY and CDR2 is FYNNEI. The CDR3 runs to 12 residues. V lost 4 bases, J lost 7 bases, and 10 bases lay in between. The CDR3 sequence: CASSAVGGGYTF. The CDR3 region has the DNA TGTGCCAGCAGTGCGGTGGGGGGTGGCTACACCTTC.

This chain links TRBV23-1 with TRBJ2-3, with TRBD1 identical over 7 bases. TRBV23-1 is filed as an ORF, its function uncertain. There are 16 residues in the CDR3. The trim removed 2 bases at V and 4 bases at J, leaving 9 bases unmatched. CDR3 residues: CASSQRQGRTADTQYF. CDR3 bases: TGCGCCAGCAGTCAAAGACAGGGTAGGACGGCAGATACGCAGTATTTT.

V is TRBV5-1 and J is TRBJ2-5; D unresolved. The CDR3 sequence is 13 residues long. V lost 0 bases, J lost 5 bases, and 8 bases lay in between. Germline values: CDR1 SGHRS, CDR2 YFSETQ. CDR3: CASSLGSGETQYF. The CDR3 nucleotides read TGCGCCAGCAGCTTGGGGTCCGGTGAGACCCAGTACTTC.

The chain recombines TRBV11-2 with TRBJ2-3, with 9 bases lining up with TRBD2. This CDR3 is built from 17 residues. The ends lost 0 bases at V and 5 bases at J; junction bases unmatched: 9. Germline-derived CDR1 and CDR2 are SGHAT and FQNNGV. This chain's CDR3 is CASSLDWAGGPLDTQYF. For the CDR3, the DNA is TGTGCCAGCAGCTTAGATTGGGCGGGGGGGCCGTTAGATACGCAGTATTTT. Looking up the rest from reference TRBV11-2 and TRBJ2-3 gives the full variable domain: EAGVAQSPRYKIIEKRQSVAFWCNPISGHATLYWYQQILGQGPKLLIQFQNNGVVDDSQLPKDRFSAERLKGVDSTLKIQPAKLEDSAVYLCASSLDWAGGPLDTQYFGPGTRLTVL.

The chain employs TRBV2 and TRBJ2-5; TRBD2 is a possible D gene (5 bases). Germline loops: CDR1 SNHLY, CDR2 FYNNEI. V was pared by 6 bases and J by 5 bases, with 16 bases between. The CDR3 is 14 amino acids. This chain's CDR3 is CASSGLLRLETQYF. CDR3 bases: TGTGCCAGCAGCGGACTCTTGAGGCTTGAGACCCAGTACTTC.

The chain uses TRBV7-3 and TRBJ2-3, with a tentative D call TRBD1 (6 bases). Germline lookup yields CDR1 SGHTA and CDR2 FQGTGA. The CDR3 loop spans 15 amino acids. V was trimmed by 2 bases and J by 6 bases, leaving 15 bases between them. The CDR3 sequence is CASSLQGYEGDTQYF. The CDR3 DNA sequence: TGTGCCAGCAGCTTACAGGGGTACGAGGGGGATACGCAGTATTTT.